This T cell receptor (beta chain) was sequenced in a study of blood T cell repertoires in COVID-19 (TCRdb year 2020). About the study as a whole: The collaborator samples originated in the United States, Italy and Spain and spanned the acute and convalescent phases of COVID-19. The material from the prospective study consisted of cDNA or gDNA derived from T cells, B-cell-depleted T cells, or PBMCs. Deeply sampled blood TCRbeta repertoires from subjects exposed to, actively infected with, or recovered from COVID-19 were included in the dataset. The repertoires were made available in a free public database intended to serve as a resource for research on the immune response to SARS-CoV-2. The samples were drawn from two sources: the first 160 participants of the ongoing ImmuneRACE study, and 1,200 or so subjects contributed by 6 global collaborators. A de-identified subject ID, COVID-19 status, age in years and sex were almost always included in the sample metadata. Where available, HLA class I and class II types were obtained from metadata supplied by the sample provider rather than from assay-based typing.

Per the germline V gene (reference sequence), WNHNN is the CDR1 and SYGVQD is the CDR2. The V end loses 4 bases and the J end loses 4 bases, and a stretch of 19 bases separates them. Counted from cysteine to phenylalanine, this CDR3 has 17 amino acids. Of the read, only the CDR3 DNA is kept; its 51 bases are in frame from base 1. The research as a whole found: The amount of clinical and demographic metadata varied by source and participant and was provided uncurated.

Participants in the prospective study were aged roughly 18 to 95 years, lived in about two dozen United States geographic areas, and enrolled through a virtual design. To assign participants to cohorts, the prospective study relied on clinical history that participants themselves reported in a screening survey and a study questionnaire. Recovered participants in ImmuneRACE Cohort 3 were defined by two consecutive negative NP/OP PCR tests, clearance by a healthcare professional, or resolution of symptoms. In the prospective study, whole blood, serum and a nasopharyngeal or oropharyngeal swab were collected from each participant by mobile phlebotomists. Additional blood draws and questionnaires over an approximately two-month period could optionally be provided by prospective study participants. Before DNA extraction, blood samples from the prospective study were shipped at room temperature or frozen.

TCRbeta CDR3 regions were amplified from genomic DNA using the immunoSEQ Assay, a bias-controlled multiplex PCR. The published analysis was carried out like this. Within the assay, amplification of reference gene primers was used to estimate how many nucleated cells each sample contained. To quantify the absolute abundance of each unique TCRbeta CDR3 rearrangement, sequence reads were collapsed and filtered. Productive Simpson clonality was computed per sample as the square root of Simpson's diversity index over productive rearrangements. Entries here come from immuneACCESS through TCRdb and include only in-frame sequences with V and J called. Some clones fail to appear in such tables; in the studies checked, an unresolved V gene covers under half of the shortfall, and the cause of the remainder is unknown. V and J calls plus clone size are reproduced from that table; the DNA served to infer D and trimming. Across this sample there are 140,000 to 150,000 clones, with 70% to 90% seen only once. The top ten clonotypes cover about 4.1% of the sample.

Turning to this clone: This receptor's antigen is unknown. No base quality values were provided; no much bigger clone lies one nucleotide off.

The clonotype originates from a man between 45 and 60 years old who had recovered from COVID-19. This receptor chain uses TRBV10-1 and TRBJ2-2; the D segment could be TRBD1, given 7 matching bases. Sequencing was performed on PBMCs or T cells enriched from blood (not recorded which). The CDR3 in this case is CASSGNDRDSSTGELFF. In nucleotides, the sequence is TGCGCCAGCAGTGGAAACGACAGGGACTCCTCCACCGGGGAGCTGTTTTTT.